Below are 25 T cell receptor beta chains sequenced from a single sample in a study of blood T cell repertoires in COVID-19. Only in-frame clones appear in the TCRdb table, and some are missing; sequencing was by immunoSEQ multiplex PCR. The table lists about 270,000 clones, under 95% of them singletons. Material for sequencing was PBMCs or T cells enriched from blood (not recorded which). The receptors shown here come from a middle-aged man who had been exposed to COVID-19.

V and J are TRBV19 and TRBJ1-1; D gene ambiguous. Germline CDR1 LNHDA, CDR2 SQIVND (reference sequence). The CDR3 totals 12 residues. V shed 1 base and J shed 8 bases, with 8 bases lying between them. CDR3 sequence reads: CASSIGHLEAFF. The CDR3 region has the DNA TGTGCCAGTAGTATAGGACACCTGGAAGCTTTCTTT.

The V call is TRBV5-4, the J call TRBJ1-3; TRBD1 aligns across 7 bases. The trim removed 3 bases at V and 7 bases at J, leaving 7 bases unmatched. The CDR3 is 14 amino acids. Germline V gene sequence: CDR1 SGHNT, CDR2 YYREEE (reference sequence). The CDR3 DNA reads as TGTGCCAGCAGCTCGACAGGGTCTTTGAACACCATATATTTT. Its protein product is CASSSTGSLNTIYF.

The chain has TRBV5-4 and TRBJ2-4; 7 positions agree with TRBD2. J lost 6 bases, V lost 3 bases, and 12 bases had no gene match. From germline, CDR1 is SGHNT and CDR2 YYREEE (reference sequence). The CDR3 loop spans 16 amino acids. The CDR3 bases are TGTGCCAGCAGCTACCAAAGCGGGAACCTCCGAAACATTCAGTACTTC. Its protein is CASSYQSGNLRNIQYF.

The rearrangement joins TRBV6-6 to TRBJ1-1; D may be TRBD1 (6 bases). The CDR3 spans 15 residues. Trimming left V 4 bases short and J 0 bases short, with 12 bases between. Looked up from germline, CDR1 is MNHNY and CDR2 is SVGAGI (reference sequence). This CDR3 reads CASSSTGRLNTEAFF. Written as DNA, the CDR3 is TGTGCCAGCAGTTCCACAGGGCGGTTGAACACTGAAGCTTTCTTT.

This clone was seen a handful of times. The chain uses TRBV2 and TRBJ2-1; 15 bases map to TRBD2. The CDR3 length is 18 residues. Germline V gives CDR1 SNHLY, CDR2 FYNNEI. V gave up 1 base and J gave up 8 bases; unmatched junction bases: 9. DNA for the CDR3: TGTGCCAGCAGTGAAGGCGGACTAGCGGGAGGGTTGTCCTATGAGCAGTTCTTC. It specifies CASSEGGLAGGLSYEQFF. The full variable domain, with the rest looked up from reference TRBV2 and TRBJ2-1, is EPEVTQTPSHQVTQMGQEVILRCVPISNHLYFYWYRQILGQKVEFLVSFYNNEISEKSEIFDDQFSVERPDGSNFTLKIRSTKLEDSAMYFCASSEGGLAGGLSYEQFFGPGTRLTVL.

This clone was seen once. The genes are TRBV14 and TRBJ1-2, with D uncertain. The CDR3 has 13 residues. Deletions cut 1 base from V and 6 bases from J, with 9 bases between. Germline CDR1 is SGHDN and CDR2 is FVKESK. The CDR3 nucleotides read TGTGCCAGCAGCCAAGTAACGCGGGATGGCTACACCTTC. The encoded protein is CASSQVTRDGYTF.

V is TRBV7-9 and J is TRBJ1-1; tentatively, D is TRBD1 (5 bases). This CDR3 region has 16 residues. The germline gives CDR1 SEHNR, CDR2 FQNEAQ (reference sequence). The V end lost 5 bases, the J end lost 0 bases, and 16 bases lay between the germline ends. CDR3 sequence: CASSRSGPQMNTEAFF. The DNA for the CDR3 is TGTGCCAGCAGCCGATCAGGGCCTCAAATGAACACTGAAGCTTTCTTT.

This clone appeared once. The rearrangement joins TRBV14 to TRBJ1-1, with D unresolved. The CDR3 consists of 14 residues. Trimming pared 1 base from V and 1 base from J, leaving 7 bases between. Per the germline V gene, CDR1 is SGHDN and CDR2 is FVKESK. The CDR3 here is CASSQGRSNTEAFF. As DNA, the CDR3 is TGTGCCAGCAGCCAAGGCAGGTCGAACACTGAAGCTTTCTTT.

The rearrangement joins TRBV10-1 to TRBJ1-6, with D perhaps matching TRBD1 (6 bases). Between the trimmed V and J ends, which lost 6 bases and 6 bases, there was a span of 12 bases. Germline V gives CDR1 WNHNN, CDR2 SYGVQD (reference sequence). The CDR3 is 14 residues long. CDR3 nucleotides: TGCGCCAGCAGAACGGACAGTTTTAATTCACCCCTCCACTTT. Its translation is CASRTDSFNSPLHF.

The chain couples TRBV5-1 to TRBJ1-6, with a weak D call TRBD1 (5 bases). The CDR3 spans 17 residues. In germline, CDR1 is SGHRS, CDR2 YFSETQ. Trimming pared 4 bases from V and 6 bases from J, leaving 20 bases between. The CDR3 region is CASSTAQSAGGNSPLHF. CDR3 DNA: TGCGCCAGCAGCACCGCCCAGAGTGCCGGGGGTAATTCACCCCTCCACTTT.

The chain uses TRBV19 and TRBJ2-1; 7 positions match TRBD2. Germline CDR1 LNHDA, CDR2 SQIVND (reference sequence). The CDR3 runs 16 residues. V trimming: 2 bases; J trimming: 0 bases; junction bases outside the gene matches: 4. Here the CDR3 reads CASSIIGGSSYNEQFF. For the CDR3, the DNA is TGTGCCAGTAGTATAATCGGCGGGAGCTCCTACAATGAGCAGTTCTTC.

V is TRBV15 and J is TRBJ2-1; D is ambiguous. CDR3 length equals 13 residues. The ends were cut back, 1 base at V and 3 bases at J, with 4 bases in the middle. The germline CDR1 and CDR2 sequences are LNHNV and YYDKDF (reference sequence). CDR3 sequence (DNA): TGTGCCACCAGCAGAGGCGGCTACAATGAGCAGTTCTTC. Translation gives CATSRGGYNEQFF.

The genes are TRBV13 and TRBJ2-5, with D possibly TRBD1 on 6 matching bases. The CDR3 totals 15 residues. From germline, CDR1 is PRHDT and CDR2 FYEKMQ (reference sequence). The V gene lost 0 bases and the J gene lost 7 bases, with 15 bases spanning the gap. In nucleotides, the CDR3 is TGTGCCAGCAGCTTAGGTCGACAGGCTTTGCTGACCCAGTACTTC. Translating gives CASSLGRQALLTQYF.

This clone was counted once. This chain uses TRBV4-1 with TRBJ2-7; 9 nucleotides agree with TRBD1. Trimming at V came to 4 bases and at J to 2 bases, leaving 12 bases not matched to a gene. This CDR3 is built from 17 residues. Per germline, CDR1 MGHRA and CDR2 YSYEKL. The CDR3 nucleotides read TGCGCCAGCAGCCGATATACTCCGGGACAGGGCCCCTACGAGCAGTACTTC. Translating gives CASSRYTPGQGPYEQYF.

This clone was detected a few times. The chain couples TRBV10-3 to TRBJ1-1; tentative D call: TRBD1 (5 bases). The CDR3 is made up of 15 amino acids. V shed 3 bases and J shed 1 base, with 12 bases lying between them. Looked up from germline, CDR1 is ENHRY and CDR2 is SYGVKD. CDR3 protein: CAISERGGANTEAFF. CDR3 DNA: TGTGCCATCAGTGAACGAGGAGGGGCGAACACTGAAGCTTTCTTT.

The chain has TRBV28 and TRBJ2-7; TRBD1 matches at 9 bases. Germline V gene lookup returns CDR1 MDHEN and CDR2 SYDVKM. This CDR3 contains 14 residues. The ends lost 4 bases at V and 1 base at J; junction bases unmatched: 2. CDR3 sequence: CASSSGTGSYEQYF. CDR3 DNA sequence: TGTGCCAGCAGTTCCGGGACAGGGTCCTACGAGCAGTACTTC.

The chain is built from TRBV7-9 and TRBJ1-5; possibly TRBD1 for D (6 bases). The V gene's germline CDR1 is SEHNR and CDR2 FQNEAQ (reference sequence). Trimming took 1 base from V and 5 from J, leaving 12 bases between them. This CDR3 is 15 amino acids long. CDR3 protein: CASSLGTEPYQPQHF. The DNA of the CDR3 is TGTGCCAGCAGCTTAGGGACAGAACCTTATCAGCCCCAGCATTTT.

The chain recombines TRBV19 with TRBJ2-7, with TRBD1 matching over 7 bases. Germline lookup yields CDR1 LNHDA and CDR2 SQIVND (reference sequence). The length of the CDR3 is 14 residues. J lost 3 bases, V lost 5 bases, and 7 bases had no gene match. The CDR3 loop is CASSVAGGDYEQYF. In DNA, the CDR3 is TGTGCCAGTAGTGTAGCAGGGGGAGACTACGAGCAGTACTTC.

The chain uses TRBV24-1 and TRBJ1-2, with no clear D. This CDR3 comprises 12 residues. CDR1 KGHDR and CDR2 SFDVKD come from the germline V gene. The V and J ends lost 3 bases and 2 bases respectively, with 3 bases between them. The DNA of the CDR3 is TGTGCCACCAGTGATCAAAACTATGGCTACACCTTC. Translation: CATSDQNYGYTF.

This clone came up a few times. The chain uses TRBV30 and TRBJ2-2; 11 bases match TRBD2. This CDR3 comprises 15 residues. CDR1 is GTSNPN, CDR2 SVGIG, per germline (reference sequence). Germline trimming cut 0 bases from V and 3 bases from J; bases unmatched to any gene: 0. The CDR3, as DNA: TGTGCCTGGAGTGTACTAGCGGGAGACACCGGGGAGCTGTTTTTT. It encodes CAWSVLAGDTGELFF.

The rearrangement links TRBV29-1 to TRBJ2-5; D is unclear. Trimming pared 6 bases from V and 1 base from J, leaving 3 bases between. This CDR3 comprises 10 residues. The germline V gene encodes CDR1 SQVTM and CDR2 ANQGSEA. CDR3 region: CSVVQETQYF. In DNA form, the CDR3 reads TGCAGCGTCGTCCAAGAGACCCAGTACTTC.

The V and J genes are TRBV24-1 and TRBJ1-5; 7 bases match TRBD1. Germline assignment: CDR1 KGHDR and CDR2 SFDVKD. The CDR3 covers 15 residues. The trim removed 7 bases at V and 2 bases at J, leaving 7 bases unmatched. The CDR3 reads CATSRQGVGNQPQHF. Written as DNA, the CDR3 is TGTGCCACCAGCAGACAGGGAGTTGGCAATCAGCCCCAGCATTTT.

V gene TRBV29-1 combines with J gene TRBJ2-2; TRBD1 is a possible D gene (6 bases). The CDR3 consists of 17 residues. The germline gives CDR1 SQVTM, CDR2 ANQGSEA. V was trimmed by 2 bases and J by 5 bases, leaving 21 bases between them. The CDR3 spells CSVEYWGHRVGTGELFF. CDR3 nucleotide sequence: TGCAGCGTTGAATATTGGGGACACAGGGTGGGGACCGGGGAGCTGTTTTTT.

The J gene is TRBJ2-7, the V gene TRBV27; TRBD2 matches at 9 bases. Trimming cost V 3 bases and J 9 bases; bases outside gene matches: 12. Germline assignment: CDR1 MNHEY and CDR2 SMNVEV (reference sequence). The length of the CDR3 is 15 residues. In DNA, the CDR3 is TGTGCCAGCAGTTTCATGGCTAGCGGGATGTCTCGGCAGTACTTC. It translates to CASSFMASGMSRQYF.

V usage is TRBV28 and J usage is TRBJ1-6; unclear D gene. The V gene's germline CDR1 is MDHEN and CDR2 SYDVKM. The length of the CDR3 is 15 residues. V gave up 6 bases and J gave up 14 bases, with 23 bases separating them. The CDR3 protein is CASSPPGLVISALHF. The CDR3 DNA reads as TGTGCCAGCAGCCCCCCCGGACTGGTGATTTCGGCCCTCCACTTT.